The following is a TCR beta chain sequence with its context. No antigen is known for it. The data are from a study of STAT5B mutations in CD4+ large granular lymphocyte leukemia. Findings of the study overall: Without HLA matching, higher CD4+ than CD8+ T-LGLL clonality could reflect small sample size.

Trimming left V 1 base short and J 3 bases short, with 14 bases between. The CDR3 totals 16 residues. Germline V gene sequence: CDR1 SEHNR, CDR2 FQNEAQ (reference sequence). Assay: immunoSEQ multiplex PCR; the TCRdb copy retains only in-frame clones and omits some. This table has about 28,000 clones, 65% to 80% appearing once. The rearrangement joins TRBV7-9 to TRBJ2-3; possibly TRBD2 for D (6 bases). Sequencing was done on a sample of CD4+ T cells from blood buffy coats. The source is a human donor in good health. The CDR3 bases are TGTGCCAGCAGCTTAGGGGCGGGACTCTATACAGATACGCAGTATTTT. It is translated as CASSLGAGLYTDTQYF.